This is a list of T cell receptor beta chains from one sample in a study of blood T cell repertoires in COVID-19. Clones were read by immunoSEQ multiplex PCR, and TCRdb kept only the in-frame ones, dropping some. The top ten clones hold 20% to 25% of a sample with 55,000 to 75,000 clones, over 60% of them seen once. The sample consisted of peripheral blood. Source of these receptors: a human donor in a cohort sampled during active COVID-19. The CDR3 runs from the conserved cysteine through the conserved F or W. A D gene is named only where the DNA matches it firmly. Clone sizes are given selectively: once, few, many, or a class where the clone is expanded.

d_gene: -; j_gene: TRBJ2-1; abundance: -; v_gene: TRBV9; CDR3aa: CASSVGAGYNEQFF; CDR3nt: TGTGCCAGCAGCGTAGGGGCGGGGTACAATGAGCAGTTCTTC
d_gene: TRBD1; j_gene: TRBJ2-3; abundance: -; v_gene: TRBV18; CDR3aa: CASSPGTGHPDTQYF; CDR3nt: TGTGCCAGCTCACCAGGGACAGGGCATCCGGATACGCAGTATTTT
d_gene: TRBD1; j_gene: TRBJ2-3; abundance: -; v_gene: TRBV7-2; CDR3aa: CASSGSTGVRDTQYF; CDR3nt: TGTGCCAGCAGCGGATCCACAGGGGTTAGAGATACGCAGTATTTT
d_gene: -; j_gene: TRBJ1-2; abundance: few; v_gene: TRBV11-2; CDR3aa: CASSSPARRGGYTF; CDR3nt: TGTGCCAGCAGCTCCCCGGCTCGTAGAGGTGGCTACACCTTC
d_gene: TRBD2; j_gene: TRBJ2-1; abundance: once; v_gene: TRBV20-1; CDR3aa: CSASPPGGYNEQFF; CDR3nt: TGCAGTGCTAGTCCCCCGGGGGGTTACAATGAGCAGTTCTTC
d_gene: TRBD1; j_gene: TRBJ2-7; abundance: -; v_gene: TRBV2; CDR3aa: CASSVIGTAYEQYF; CDR3nt: TGTGCCAGCAGTGTAATAGGGACAGCCTACGAGCAGTACTTC
d_gene: TRBD2; j_gene: TRBJ2-3; abundance: -; v_gene: TRBV7-6; CDR3aa: CASSLVLAGGGPDTQYF; CDR3nt: TGTGCCAGCAGCTTAGTGTTGGCGGGAGGGGGGCCAGATACGCAGTATTTT
d_gene: TRBD1; j_gene: TRBJ2-7; abundance: -; v_gene: TRBV29-1; CDR3aa: CSAGQGYEQYF; CDR3nt: TGCAGCGCCGGACAGGGGTACGAGCAGTACTTC
d_gene: TRBD1; j_gene: TRBJ1-6; abundance: -; v_gene: TRBV7-8; CDR3aa: CASSQIPTGNGSPLHF; CDR3nt: TGTGCCAGCAGCCAAATCCCGACAGGGAACGGTTCACCCCTCCACTTT
d_gene: -; j_gene: TRBJ2-2; abundance: few; v_gene: TRBV5-1; CDR3aa: CASSIGTPGTGELFF; CDR3nt: TGCGCCAGCAGCATCGGGACTCCGGGCACCGGGGAGCTGTTTTTT
d_gene: -; j_gene: TRBJ2-7; abundance: -; v_gene: TRBV28; CDR3aa: CASRTAYEQYF; CDR3nt: TGTGCCAGCAGAACAGCCTACGAGCAGTACTTC
d_gene: -; j_gene: TRBJ2-6; abundance: -; v_gene: TRBV5-6; CDR3aa: CASSLTSSGANVLTF; CDR3nt: TGTGCCAGCAGCCTGACAAGCTCTGGGGCCAACGTCCTGACTTTC
d_gene: TRBD1; j_gene: TRBJ1-6; abundance: few; v_gene: TRBV11-2; CDR3aa: CASSWRGTGDSPLHF; CDR3nt: TGTGCCAGCAGCTGGCGGGGGACAGGGGATTCACCCCTCCACTTT
d_gene: -; j_gene: TRBJ1-6; abundance: -; v_gene: TRBV18; CDR3aa: CASSVDRPYSPLHF; CDR3nt: TGTGCCAGCTCAGTCGACAGACCATATTCACCCCTCCACTTT
d_gene: TRBD1; j_gene: TRBJ2-7; abundance: -; v_gene: TRBV30; CDR3aa: CAWSVGGQASLEQYF; CDR3nt: TGTGCCTGGAGTGTAGGGGGACAGGCCTCCCTCGAGCAGTACTTC
d_gene: TRBD2; j_gene: TRBJ2-1; abundance: -; v_gene: TRBV6-5; CDR3aa: CASSLSSGGSNEQFF; CDR3nt: TGTGCCAGCAGCCTTTCTAGCGGGGGGTCCAATGAGCAGTTCTTC
d_gene: -; j_gene: TRBJ2-2; abundance: -; v_gene: TRBV18; CDR3aa: CASSPFGGTNTGELFF; CDR3nt: TGTGCCAGCTCACCATTCGGGGGAACGAACACCGGGGAGCTGTTTTTT